The 14 T cell receptor beta chains below all came from one sample that was sequenced in a study of PD-1 blockade in classical Hodgkin lymphoma. Regarding time point: cycle 4 day 1 (C4D1), after less than seven weeks of nivolumab. Each patient's relapse followed autologous stem cell transplantation, and brentuximab vedotin exposure varied. The assay was immunoSEQ multiplex PCR, and TCRdb's table has in-frame clones only and misses some. The sample comprises around 90,000 clones, around 80% of which are singletons, and about 9% rests with the top ten. The sample here was peripheral blood mononuclear cells (PBMCs), taken before the fourth cycle of nivolumab. The receptor set was obtained from a human donor with classical Hodgkin lymphoma.

This chain joins TRBV6-5 and TRBJ2-7, with D possibly matching TRBD2 (6 bases). Germline values: CDR1 MNHEY, CDR2 SVGAGI. CDR3 length equals 15 residues. Trimming pared 0 bases from V and 2 bases from J, leaving 11 bases between. CDR3 amino acids: CASSYSTGLAYEQYF. CDR3 coding DNA: TGTGCCAGCAGTTACTCGACGGGACTCGCCTACGAGCAGTACTTC.

The chain links TRBV7-2 to TRBJ1-1, with 7 bases matching TRBD1. CDR3 length: 13 amino acids. The germline V gene has CDR1 SGHTA and CDR2 FQGNSA. Unmatched junction bases numbered 2, after V lost 1 base and J lost 6 bases. CDR3 nucleotide sequence: TGTGCCAGCAGCTTAGTAGGGGGCGCTGAAGCTTTCTTT. This gives the protein CASSLVGGAEAFF. The full variable domain, completed using reference TRBV7-2 and TRBJ1-1, is GAGVSQSPSNKVTEKGKDVELRCDPISGHTALYWYRQSLGQGLEFLIYFQGNSAPDKSGLPSDRFSAERTGGSVSTLTIQRTQQEDSAVYLCASSLVGGAEAFFGQGTRLTVV.

This chain uses TRBV27 with TRBJ2-1; 11 positions match TRBD2. Trimming took 8 bases from V and 0 from J; bases not matched to a gene: 9. Germline V CDR1 and CDR2: MNHEY, SMNVEV (reference sequence). The CDR3 runs 17 residues. The CDR3 reads CASGIRLAGSSYNEQFF. DNA for the CDR3: TGTGCCAGCGGGATTAGACTAGCGGGGTCCTCCTACAATGAGCAGTTCTTC.

This chain uses TRBV19 with TRBJ1-6; D uncertain. The V gene lost 3 bases and the J gene lost 8 bases, with 11 bases spanning the gap. Germline assignment: CDR1 LNHDA and CDR2 SQIVND (reference sequence). The CDR3 totals 14 residues. CDR3 protein: CASSMTKGDSPLHF. CDR3 nucleotide sequence: TGTGCCAGTAGTATGACAAAGGGCGATTCACCCCTCCACTTT.

The J gene is TRBJ2-2, the V gene TRBV27, with 7 bases matching TRBD1. This CDR3 comprises 15 residues. Germline CDR1 reads MNHEY; CDR2 reads SMNVEV (reference sequence). Trimming cost V 6 bases and J 2 bases; bases outside gene matches: 6. The CDR3 DNA is TGTGCCAGCAGGGCCGGGACAGCCAACACCGGGGAGCTGTTTTTT. Protein: CASRAGTANTGELFF.

The genes are TRBV5-1 and TRBJ2-1; 9 bases match TRBD1. V lost 3 bases, J lost 8 bases, and 9 bases stayed unmatched. Germline V gives CDR1 SGHRS, CDR2 YFSETQ. This CDR3 has 15 amino acids. Here the CDR3 reads CASSWGTGNGDEQFF. CDR3 DNA sequence: TGCGCCAGCAGCTGGGGGACAGGGAATGGTGATGAGCAGTTCTTC.

This clone was seen just once. This sequence joins TRBV9 and TRBJ2-3; the D is unclear. The ends were cut back, 0 bases at V and 0 bases at J, with 8 bases in the middle. In germline, CDR1 is SGDLS, CDR2 YYNGEE. The CDR3 runs 15 residues. CDR3: CASSVATPSTDTQYF. The CDR3, as DNA: TGTGCCAGCAGCGTAGCTACTCCGAGCACAGATACGCAGTATTTT.

This clone came up a few times. Other DNA sequences of this sample code for an identical CDR3. The rearrangement uses TRBV6-5 and TRBJ1-6, with 7 bases matching TRBD1. Germline lookup yields CDR1 MNHEY and CDR2 SVGAGI. V was clipped by 7 bases and J by 7 bases; unmatched bases: 4. The CDR3 is 13 residues long. CDR3 coding DNA: TGTGCCAGCAAGGGACAGCCCAATTCACCCCTCCACTTT. It yields the protein CASKGQPNSPLHF.

The rearrangement uses TRBV18 and TRBJ2-7; 9 bases map to TRBD1. With 5 bases clipped from V and 2 bases from J, the junction kept 10 bases outside the gene matches. The CDR3 is 16 amino acids. Germline CDR1 reads KGHSH; CDR2 reads LQKENI. In DNA form, the CDR3 reads TGTGCCAGCTCAAGGGCTCCGGGACAGGGTACCTACGAGCAGTACTTC. Translated: CASSRAPGQGTYEQYF.

Note on this clone: The same CDR3 arises from other DNA sequences in this sample as well. V gene TRBV7-2 combines with J gene TRBJ2-3; the D is unclear. The V end lost 1 base, the J end lost 5 bases, and 7 bases lay between the germline ends. This CDR3 is built from 13 residues. Germline CDR1 is SGHTA and CDR2 is FQGNSA. The CDR3 DNA reads as TGTGCCAGCAGCTTAGAATGGGGAGATACGCAGTATTTT. This translates into CASSLEWGDTQYF.

This clone has more than one count but fewer than ten. This sequence joins TRBV29-1 and TRBJ2-5; TRBD2 agrees at 7 bases. The CDR3 sequence is 14 residues long. V shed 6 bases, J shed 0 bases, and the junction held 7 bases outside the gene matches. Germline V CDR1 and CDR2: SQVTM, ANQGSEA. The CDR3 loop is CSVRRDYNQETQYF. CDR3 nucleotides: TGCAGCGTCCGGAGGGACTATAACCAAGAGACCCAGTACTTC.

This clone was found a few times. The chain employs TRBV7-2 and TRBJ1-1; no reliable D call. Germline lookup yields CDR1 SGHTA and CDR2 FQGNSA. The V gene lost 5 bases and the J gene lost 5 bases, with 6 bases spanning the gap. The CDR3 has 11 residues. CDR3 amino acids: CASSLGTEAFF. The DNA of the CDR3 is TGTGCCAGCAGCCTAGGTACTGAAGCTTTCTTT.

The chain uses TRBV19 and TRBJ2-1, with 7 bases fitting TRBD2. The CDR3 extends over 18 amino acids. V dropped 3 bases and J dropped 5; count of bases not matched to a gene: 16. Germline V gives CDR1 LNHDA, CDR2 SQIVND (reference sequence). CDR3: CASSMGNAAGRRHNEQFF. The CDR3 coding sequence is TGTGCCAGTAGTATGGGGAATGCAGCGGGAAGGAGACACAATGAGCAGTTCTTC.

The CDR3 DNA follows: TGCGCCAGCAGTGAGGGGGCTAAAATGAGTTATGGCTACACCTTC. It is translated as CASSEGAKMSYGYTF. V is TRBV10-1 and J is TRBJ1-2; D perhaps matches TRBD1 (5 bases). Trimming removed 2 bases from V and 5 bases from J, with 15 bases in between. Germline V CDR1 and CDR2: WNHNN, SYGVQD (reference sequence). CDR3 length: 15 residues.